This is a list of T cell receptor beta chains from one sample in a study of blood T cell repertoires in COVID-19. Sequenced by immunoSEQ multiplex PCR; TCRdb stores in-frame clones only, minus some. The sample carries about 160,000 clones, around four fifths recorded once. Sequenced input: PBMCs or T cells enriched from blood (not recorded which). The receptors derive from a woman in her 50s who had recovered from COVID-19. The CDR3 runs from the conserved cysteine through the conserved F or W. Fields, in order: J gene, clone size, V gene, D gene, CDR3 protein, CDR3 DNA. The D gene is left open where the match is weak. For some rows the clone size is stated as once, few or many, or as a class when expanded; others skip it.

J gene: TRBJ2-4; clone size: NA; V gene: TRBV5-8; D gene: TRBD2; CDR3 protein: CASSLGEGGPTKNIQYF; CDR3 DNA: TGTGCCAGCAGCTTGGGAGAGGGAGGGCCAACCAAAAACATTCAGTACTTC
J gene: TRBJ2-5; clone size: NA; V gene: TRBV7-9; D gene: NA; CDR3 protein: CASSASATQYF; CDR3 DNA: TGTGCCAGCAGCGCCAGCGCTACCCAGTACTTC
J gene: TRBJ2-1; clone size: NA; V gene: TRBV7-2; D gene: TRBD2; CDR3 protein: CASSLGVAGGPHEQFF; CDR3 DNA: TGTGCCAGCAGCTTAGGGGTAGCGGGGGGGCCCCATGAGCAGTTCTTC
J gene: TRBJ2-1; clone size: NA; V gene: TRBV11-2; D gene: TRBD2; CDR3 protein: CASSRLSGSHNEQFF; CDR3 DNA: TGTGCCAGCAGCAGACTAAGCGGGAGTCACAATGAGCAGTTCTTC
J gene: TRBJ1-2; clone size: NA; V gene: TRBV30; D gene: NA; CDR3 protein: CAWTPGFNYGYTF; CDR3 DNA: TGTGCCTGGACGCCAGGATTTAACTATGGCTACACCTTC
J gene: TRBJ1-1; clone size: once; V gene: TRBV19; D gene: NA; CDR3 protein: CASSMGKGVKATEAFF; CDR3 DNA: TGTGCCAGTAGTATGGGGAAGGGAGTAAAGGCCACTGAAGCTTTCTTT
J gene: TRBJ2-1; clone size: NA; V gene: TRBV19; D gene: NA; CDR3 protein: CASRSLSYNEQFF; CDR3 DNA: TGTGCCAGTAGATCCCTCTCCTACAATGAGCAGTTCTTC
J gene: TRBJ1-6; clone size: NA; V gene: TRBV29-1; D gene: TRBD1; CDR3 protein: CSVQGAHNSPLHF; CDR3 DNA: TGCAGCGTCCAGGGGGCGCATAATTCACCCCTCCACTTT
J gene: TRBJ1-6; clone size: NA; V gene: TRBV5-4; D gene: NA; CDR3 protein: CASSSGGGLSYNSPLHF; CDR3 DNA: TGTGCCAGCAGCTCCGGCGGGGGGCTTTCCTATAATTCACCCCTCCACTTT
J gene: TRBJ2-5; clone size: NA; V gene: TRBV19; D gene: TRBD2; CDR3 protein: CASSTGLGETQYF; CDR3 DNA: TGTGCCAGTAGTACCGGACTAGGAGAGACCCAGTACTTC
J gene: TRBJ1-2; clone size: NA; V gene: TRBV28; D gene: NA; CDR3 protein: CASSSRRGANYGYTF; CDR3 DNA: TGTGCCAGCAGTTCCCGACGGGGAGCTAACTATGGCTACACCTTC
J gene: TRBJ2-2; clone size: NA; V gene: TRBV3-1/TRBV3-2; D gene: TRBD1; CDR3 protein: CASRISLQGAGELFF; CDR3 DNA: TGTGCCAGCAGAATCTCATTACAGGGGGCCGGGGAGCTGTTTTTT
J gene: TRBJ1-1; clone size: NA; V gene: TRBV5-1; D gene: TRBD1; CDR3 protein: CASRRTGNTEAFF; CDR3 DNA: TGCGCCAGCAGAAGGACAGGGAACACTGAAGCTTTCTTT
J gene: TRBJ1-1; clone size: NA; V gene: TRBV7-3; D gene: NA; CDR3 protein: CASSQIDRNTEAFF; CDR3 DNA: TGTGCCAGCAGCCAGATTGACAGGAACACTGAAGCTTTCTTT
J gene: TRBJ1-6; clone size: NA; V gene: TRBV28; D gene: TRBD1; CDR3 protein: CAVPRGRSYNSPLHF; CDR3 DNA: TGTGCCGTCCCGAGGGGGCGCTCCTATAATTCACCCCTCCACTTT
J gene: TRBJ2-5; clone size: NA; V gene: TRBV3-1/TRBV3-2; D gene: NA; CDR3 protein: CASSQDGDYQETQYF; CDR3 DNA: TGTGCCAGCAGCCAAGACGGGGACTACCAAGAGACCCAGTACTTC
J gene: TRBJ1-4; clone size: NA; V gene: TRBV9; D gene: NA; CDR3 protein: CASSVGDTANEKLFF; CDR3 DNA: TGTGCCAGCAGCGTAGGGGACACCGCTAATGAAAAACTGTTTTTT
J gene: TRBJ2-1; clone size: NA; V gene: TRBV19; D gene: NA; CDR3 protein: CASSIFTGSSYNEQFF; CDR3 DNA: TGTGCCAGTAGTATATTTACAGGGAGCTCCTACAATGAGCAGTTCTTC
J gene: TRBJ1-5; clone size: NA; V gene: TRBV9; D gene: NA; CDR3 protein: CASSGGEWWEGGPQHF; CDR3 DNA: TGTGCCAGCAGCGGCGGGGAATGGTGGGAGGGAGGGCCCCAGCATTTT
J gene: TRBJ1-5; clone size: NA; V gene: TRBV2; D gene: NA; CDR3 protein: CASVENYSNQPQHF; CDR3 DNA: TGTGCCAGCGTGGAGAACTATAGCAATCAGCCCCAGCATTTT
J gene: TRBJ2-2; clone size: NA; V gene: TRBV5-1; D gene: TRBD1; CDR3 protein: CASSGDRPTGELFF; CDR3 DNA: TGCGCCAGCAGCGGGGACAGGCCTACCGGGGAGCTGTTTTTT
J gene: TRBJ2-3; clone size: NA; V gene: TRBV18; D gene: TRBD2; CDR3 protein: CASLFSGGTDTQYF; CDR3 DNA: TGTGCCAGCCTATTTAGCGGGGGCACAGATACGCAGTATTTT
J gene: TRBJ1-4; clone size: NA; V gene: TRBV30; D gene: NA; CDR3 protein: CARKQFKGEKLFF; CDR3 DNA: TGTGCCCGAAAACAGTTTAAGGGGGAAAAACTGTTTTTT
J gene: TRBJ1-2; clone size: NA; V gene: TRBV15; D gene: NA; CDR3 protein: CATGEGFTNYGYTF; CDR3 DNA: TGTGCCACGGGGGAGGGTTTTACTAACTATGGCTACACCTTC
J gene: TRBJ1-1; clone size: few; V gene: TRBV19; D gene: NA; CDR3 protein: CASLNNRVTSNTEAFF; CDR3 DNA: TGTGCCAGTCTCAATAACAGGGTAACGTCCAACACTGAAGCTTTCTTT
J gene: TRBJ1-2; clone size: NA; V gene: TRBV19; D gene: NA; CDR3 protein: CASSPQGGQYGYTF; CDR3 DNA: TGTGCCAGTAGTCCCCAAGGCGGACAGTATGGCTACACCTTC
J gene: TRBJ2-5; clone size: NA; V gene: TRBV13; D gene: TRBD2; CDR3 protein: CASSSRTSGGADQETQYF; CDR3 DNA: TGTGCCAGCAGCTCACGGACTAGCGGGGGGGCAGATCAAGAGACCCAGTACTTC
J gene: TRBJ2-1; clone size: NA; V gene: TRBV19; D gene: NA; CDR3 protein: CASSIVVGGDEQFF; CDR3 DNA: TGTGCCAGTAGTATAGTGGTAGGAGGGGATGAGCAGTTCTTC
J gene: TRBJ2-1; clone size: NA; V gene: TRBV9; D gene: TRBD2; CDR3 protein: CASSAPGTTYNEQFF; CDR3 DNA: TGTGCCAGCAGCGCCCCCGGGACTACATACAATGAGCAGTTCTTC
J gene: TRBJ1-2; clone size: NA; V gene: TRBV7-2; D gene: NA; CDR3 protein: CASSLFLPGYTF; CDR3 DNA: TGTGCCAGCAGCTTATTCCTCCCTGGCTACACCTTC
J gene: TRBJ1-5; clone size: few; V gene: TRBV6-5; D gene: TRBD1; CDR3 protein: CASSSQGQPQHF; CDR3 DNA: TGTGCCAGCAGTTCACAGGGGCAGCCCCAGCATTTT
J gene: TRBJ1-1; clone size: medium-sized; V gene: TRBV19; D gene: TRBD1; CDR3 protein: CASSMGQGNTEAFF; CDR3 DNA: TGTGCCAGTAGTATGGGACAGGGAAACACTGAAGCTTTCTTT
J gene: TRBJ1-4; clone size: NA; V gene: TRBV19; D gene: NA; CDR3 protein: CASSQAITTNEKLFF; CDR3 DNA: TGTGCCAGTAGTCAGGCCATTACAACTAATGAAAAACTGTTTTTT
J gene: TRBJ1-2; clone size: NA; V gene: TRBV27; D gene: TRBD1; CDR3 protein: CASSFTGTAYGYTF; CDR3 DNA: TGTGCCAGCAGTTTCACCGGGACAGCATATGGCTACACCTTC
J gene: TRBJ1-6; clone size: once; V gene: TRBV14; D gene: NA; CDR3 protein: CASSQVDSWGSPLHF; CDR3 DNA: TGTGCCAGCAGCCAAGTGGACTCTTGGGGTTCACCCCTCCACTTT
J gene: TRBJ2-5; clone size: NA; V gene: TRBV29-1; D gene: NA; CDR3 protein: CSVVGQEETQYF; CDR3 DNA: TGCAGCGTTGTGGGGCAGGAAGAGACCCAGTACTTC
J gene: TRBJ2-2; clone size: NA; V gene: TRBV9; D gene: TRBD1; CDR3 protein: CASSRQGAAGELFF; CDR3 DNA: TGTGCCAGCAGTCGACAGGGGGCAGCCGGGGAGCTGTTTTTT
J gene: TRBJ1-5; clone size: NA; V gene: TRBV19; D gene: TRBD1; CDR3 protein: CASSMGTGGQPQHF; CDR3 DNA: TGTGCCAGTAGTATGGGAACAGGGGGTCAGCCCCAGCATTTT
J gene: TRBJ1-5; clone size: NA; V gene: TRBV21-1; D gene: NA; CDR3 protein: CASRGDRDQPQHF; CDR3 DNA: TGTGCCAGTCGTGGAGACAGGGATCAGCCCCAGCATTTT
J gene: TRBJ2-1; clone size: NA; V gene: TRBV7-2; D gene: NA; CDR3 protein: CASSLVRSVYNEQFF; CDR3 DNA: TGTGCCAGCAGCTTAGTACGGTCTGTCTACAATGAGCAGTTCTTC
J gene: TRBJ1-5; clone size: NA; V gene: TRBV11-2; D gene: TRBD1; CDR3 protein: CASSFGTALYSNQPQHF; CDR3 DNA: TGTGCCAGCAGCTTCGGGACAGCCCTCTATAGCAATCAGCCCCAGCATTTT
J gene: TRBJ2-3; clone size: NA; V gene: TRBV30; D gene: TRBD2; CDR3 protein: CAWRTGGTDTQYF; CDR3 DNA: TGTGCCTGGAGGACGGGAGGGACAGATACGCAGTATTTT
J gene: TRBJ1-3; clone size: few; V gene: TRBV7-2; D gene: TRBD1; CDR3 protein: CASSLQGAGLGTIYF; CDR3 DNA: TGTGCCAGCAGTTTACAGGGGGCAGGGTTAGGCACCATATATTTT
J gene: TRBJ2-5; clone size: NA; V gene: TRBV25-1; D gene: NA; CDR3 protein: CASEVGGKEETQYF; CDR3 DNA: TGTGCCTCAGAAGTAGGGGGTAAAGAAGAGACCCAGTACTTC
J gene: TRBJ1-3; clone size: once; V gene: TRBV19; D gene: NA; CDR3 protein: CASRKQGSGNTIYF; CDR3 DNA: TGTGCCAGTAGAAAACAGGGCTCTGGAAACACCATATATTTT
J gene: TRBJ1-2; clone size: NA; V gene: TRBV28; D gene: TRBD1; CDR3 protein: CASSSPGQGLNGYTF; CDR3 DNA: TGTGCCAGCAGTTCACCGGGACAGGGTTTAAATGGCTACACCTTC
J gene: TRBJ1-6; clone size: NA; V gene: TRBV11-3; D gene: NA; CDR3 protein: CASSLDQGGSSYNSPLHF; CDR3 DNA: TGTGCCAGCAGCTTAGACCAGGGCGGAAGCTCCTATAATTCACCCCTCCACTTT
J gene: TRBJ1-1; clone size: NA; V gene: TRBV6-5; D gene: NA; CDR3 protein: CASSYSVTGDTEAFF; CDR3 DNA: TGTGCCAGCAGTTACTCGGTTACGGGGGACACTGAAGCTTTCTTT
J gene: TRBJ2-5; clone size: NA; V gene: TRBV19; D gene: NA; CDR3 protein: CASSPALRTSLGETQYF; CDR3 DNA: TGTGCCAGTAGTCCCGCGCTCAGGACAAGCCTAGGGGAGACCCAGTACTTC
J gene: TRBJ2-3; clone size: NA; V gene: TRBV6-6; D gene: TRBD1; CDR3 protein: CASRRTGSTDTQYF; CDR3 DNA: TGTGCCAGCAGGCGGACAGGGAGCACAGATACGCAGTATTTT
J gene: TRBJ1-1; clone size: NA; V gene: TRBV5-4; D gene: NA; CDR3 protein: CASSLAGPTSAEAFF; CDR3 DNA: TGTGCCAGCAGCTTGGCTGGGCCGACCAGTGCTGAAGCTTTCTTT
J gene: TRBJ1-5; clone size: NA; V gene: TRBV20-1; D gene: NA; CDR3 protein: CSASGGLPQHF; CDR3 DNA: TGCAGTGCGAGCGGGGGTTTGCCCCAGCATTTT